The 13 T cell receptor beta chains presented below share a single source sample, sequenced in a study of blood T cell repertoires in COVID-19. Clones were read by immunoSEQ multiplex PCR, and TCRdb kept only the in-frame ones, dropping some. The sample lists approximately 300,000 clones, 90% seen once, with approximately 6.8% in the top ten. The sequenced sample consisted of peripheral blood. The source of these receptors is a woman aged 30 to 39 with COVID-19, enrolled during active disease.

The rearrangement links TRBV10-3 to TRBJ1-1, with 9 positions matching TRBD1. The CDR3 has 14 amino acids. The germline gives CDR1 ENHRY, CDR2 SYGVKD. J lost 1 base, V lost 11 bases, and 8 bases had no gene match. The CDR3 spells CASGWGQGNTEAFF. DNA of the CDR3: TGTGCCTCAGGTTGGGGACAGGGGAACACTGAAGCTTTCTTT.

The V call is TRBV5-4, the J call TRBJ2-6; TRBD2 aligns across 10 bases. CDR1 and CDR2 (germline): SGHNT, YYREEE (reference sequence). J was trimmed by 0 bases and V by 2 bases; bases with no gene match: 8. There are 19 residues in the CDR3. The CDR3 nucleotides are TGTGCCAGCAGCTTACCGGGACTAGCGAGGGGCTCTGGGGCCAACGTCCTGACTTTC. Amino acid sequence: CASSLPGLARGSGANVLTF. Full variable domain (rest looked up from reference TRBV5-4 and TRBJ2-6): ETGVTQSPTHLIKTRGQQVTLRCSSQSGHNTVSWYQQALGQGPQFIFQYYREEENGRGNFPPRFSGLQFPNYSSELNVNALELDDSALYLCASSLPGLARGSGANVLTFGAGSRLTVL.

This clone was observed a handful of times. At the DNA level, this CDR3 is encoded by other sequences in the same sample as well. V gene TRBV24-1 combines with J gene TRBJ1-5; maybe TRBD1 (6 bases). The V gene's germline CDR1 is KGHDR and CDR2 SFDVKD. The CDR3 is made up of 14 amino acids. The germline V and J ends were trimmed by 0 bases and 5 bases, with 7 bases remaining between them. Written as DNA, the CDR3 is TGTGCCACCAGTGATTTGTCAGGGGATCAGCCCCAGCATTTT. Amino acids: CATSDLSGDQPQHF.

The chain carries TRBV2 and TRBJ2-5; 10 nucleotides agree with TRBD1. The CDR3 loop spans 16 amino acids. Germline CDR1 is SNHLY and CDR2 is FYNNEI. V lost 5 bases to trimming and J lost 5 bases; unmatched junction nucleotides: 11. Written as DNA, the CDR3 is TGTGCCAGCAGTATCCCTCGGGACAGGGGCGGCGAGACCCAGTACTTC. This translates into CASSIPRDRGGETQYF.

CDR3 DNA: TGTGCCAGCAGCTACAGGGTGACGAACACTGAAGCTTTCTTT. Translation gives CASSYRVTNTEAFF. V gene TRBV13 combines with J gene TRBJ1-1; D is possibly TRBD1 (6 bases). CDR3 length: 14 amino acids. Germline CDR1 is PRHDT and CDR2 is FYEKMQ (reference sequence). V was pared by 4 bases and J by 1 base, with 10 bases between. Looking up the rest from reference TRBV13 and TRBJ1-1 gives the full variable domain: AAGVIQSPRHLIKEKRETATLKCYPIPRHDTVYWYQQGPGQDPQFLISFYEKMQSDKGSIPDRFSAQQFSDYHSELNMSSLELGDSALYFCASSYRVTNTEAFFGQGTRLTVV.

The rearrangement uses TRBV28 and TRBJ1-2; no clear D gene. Between the trimmed V and J ends, which lost 3 bases and 5 bases, there was a span of 10 bases. Germline V CDR1 and CDR2: MDHEN, SYDVKM. CDR3 length: 13 residues. The CDR3 nucleotides read TGTGCCAGCAGTTTGGAGGGTTGGTATGGCTACACCTTC. Translating gives CASSLEGWYGYTF.

The chain links TRBV4-1 to TRBJ1-1, with D uncertain. CDR3 length: 13 residues. The germline gives CDR1 MGHRA, CDR2 YSYEKL. The V gene lost 1 base and the J gene lost 7 bases, with 10 bases spanning the gap. This CDR3 reads CASSQVESSEAFF. The CDR3, as DNA: TGCGCCAGCAGCCAAGTGGAGTCAAGTGAAGCTTTCTTT.

The rearrangement joins TRBV30 to TRBJ1-5; 10 nucleotides align to TRBD1. CDR1 GTSNPN and CDR2 SVGIG come from the germline V gene (reference sequence). This CDR3 contains 14 residues. V lost 2 bases to trimming and J lost 9 bases; unmatched junction nucleotides: 7. The CDR3 sequence: CAWSSGQGGWPQHF. CDR3 DNA sequence: TGTGCCTGGAGTTCCGGACAGGGGGGGTGGCCCCAGCATTTT. Complete variable domain (other parts from reference TRBV30 and TRBJ1-5): SQTIHQWPATLVQPVGSPLSLECTVEGTSNPNLYWYRQAAGRGLQLLFYSVGIGQISSEVPQNLSASRPQDRQFILSSKKLLLSDSGFYLCAWSSGQGGWPQHFGDGTRLSIL.

The chain is built from TRBV27 and TRBJ2-7; D unclear. Germline V lookup: CDR1 MNHEY, CDR2 SMNVEV (reference sequence). V lost 0 bases, J lost 4 bases, and 7 bases lay in between. The CDR3 extends over 13 amino acids. In DNA, the CDR3 is TGTGCCAGCAGTTTATCGGCCCAGTACGAGCAGTACTTC. Translated: CASSLSAQYEQYF.

The chain joins TRBV4-1 to TRBJ1-5; D gene unclear. Trimming removed 2 bases at V and 4 bases at J, with 15 bases between. The CDR3 consists of 16 residues. Germline V gene lookup returns CDR1 MGHRA and CDR2 YSYEKL. CDR3 region: CASSQWPKGENQPQHF. The CDR3 DNA sequence: TGCGCCAGCAGCCAATGGCCTAAGGGAGAGAATCAGCCCCAGCATTTT.

The chain carries TRBV27 and TRBJ1-3; possibly TRBD1 for D (6 bases). Trimming stripped 2 bases from V and 4 bases from J, with 18 bases between. The CDR3 consists of 17 residues. Germline CDR1 is MNHEY and CDR2 is SMNVEV (reference sequence). The CDR3 DNA reads as TGTGCCAGCAGTTTACGGGGACACCCCTCGGGAGGAAACACCATATATTTT. Translated, it gives CASSLRGHPSGGNTIYF.

The chain has TRBV6-7 and TRBJ2-7, with 10 bases aligning to TRBD2. TRBV6-7 is an open reading frame, and its role is uncertain. J was trimmed by 4 bases and V by 2 bases; bases with no gene match: 8. The CDR3 loop spans 16 amino acids. CDR3 DNA sequence: TGTGCCAGCAGTTACCCAGGGACTAGCGTGTTATACGAGCAGTACTTC. This sequence encodes CASSYPGTSVLYEQYF.

The genes are TRBV25-1 and TRBJ2-2; maybe TRBD1 (6 bases). Germline-derived CDR1 and CDR2 are MGHDK and SYGVNS. The CDR3 consists of 15 residues. V lost 6 bases and J lost 5, with 16 bases in between. DNA for the CDR3: TGTGCCAGCAGCCCCCGGGACAAATCAACCGGGGAGCTGTTTTTT. Translated, it gives CASSPRDKSTGELFF.